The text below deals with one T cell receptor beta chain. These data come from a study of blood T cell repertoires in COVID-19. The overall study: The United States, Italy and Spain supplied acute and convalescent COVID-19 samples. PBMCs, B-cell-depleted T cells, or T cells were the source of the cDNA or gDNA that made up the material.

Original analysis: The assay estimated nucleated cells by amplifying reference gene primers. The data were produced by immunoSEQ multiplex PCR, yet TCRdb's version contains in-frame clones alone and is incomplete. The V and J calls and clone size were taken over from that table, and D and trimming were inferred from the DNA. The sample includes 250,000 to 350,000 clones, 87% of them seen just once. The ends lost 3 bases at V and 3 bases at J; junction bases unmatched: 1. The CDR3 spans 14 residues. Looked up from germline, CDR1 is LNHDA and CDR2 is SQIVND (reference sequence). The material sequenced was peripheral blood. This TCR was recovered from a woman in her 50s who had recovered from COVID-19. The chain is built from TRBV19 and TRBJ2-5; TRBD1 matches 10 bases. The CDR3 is CASSIGTGEETQYF. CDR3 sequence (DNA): TGTGCCAGTAGTATCGGGACAGGGGAAGAGACCCAGTACTTC.